This T cell receptor (beta chain) was captured in a study of type 1 regulatory T cells. The overall study: T-allo10 is a Tr1-enriched, alloantigen-specific CD4 T cell product made in vitro. Broader study findings: Compared with non-type 1 regulatory T cells, type 1 regulatory T cells showed a more restricted TCR repertoire.

One entry per CDR3 protein results from TCRdb running MiXCR on the reads. This table holds about 71,000 distinct CDR3 sequences, roughly 20% found once. Germline V lookup: CDR1 SGHRS, CDR2 YFSETQ. This CDR3 spans 16 amino acids. V was pared by 0 bases and J by 0 bases, with 5 bases of the junction left unmatched. To note about this clonotype: Its specificity is unknown.

This TCR derives from a human donor in good health. Input material: cultured type 1 regulatory T (Tr1) cells, either the whole culture or a sorted fraction (not recorded which). The V and J genes are TRBV5-1 and TRBJ2-5; TRBD2 matches at 7 bases. CDR3 DNA sequence: TGCGCCAGCAGCTTGGCTCGCGGGAGTTACCAAGAGACCCAGTACTTC. It translates to CASSLARGSYQETQYF.